The 5 T cell receptor beta chains presented below share a single source sample, sequenced in a study of cytomegalovirus exposure and HLA in healthy donors. The primer mix had 60 Vbeta and 13 Jbeta primers. Method: immunoSEQ multiplex PCR; TCRdb's copy keeps in-frame clones and lacks some. The sample has 160,000 or so clones, approximately 76% seen once; the top ten hold more than 1.2%. The sample comprised PBMCs. Source of these receptors: a man in his 60s in good health and CMV-seronegative.

The chain carries TRBV28 and TRBJ1-2; perhaps TRBD1 as D (6 bases). V lost 3 bases, J lost 4 bases, and 18 bases lay in between. Germline CDR1 is MDHEN and CDR2 is SYDVKM. This CDR3 region has 16 residues. CDR3 nucleotide sequence: TGTGCCAGCAGTTTCCCAGGCCAACAGGGTCTCTATGGCTACACCTTC. Amino acid sequence: CASSFPGQQGLYGYTF.

The count of this clone is one. The V call is TRBV27, the J call TRBJ2-1, with TRBD2 matching 8 bases. The CDR3 extends over 13 amino acids. J gave up 6 bases and V 3 bases, and 1 base lay outside the gene matches. Germline CDR1 reads MNHEY; CDR2 reads SMNVEV (reference sequence). CDR3 residues: CASSLRGANEQFF. The CDR3 DNA is TGTGCCAGCAGTTTGCGGGGGGCCAATGAGCAGTTCTTC.

A single count supports this clone. The V and J genes are TRBV28 and TRBJ2-7; possibly TRBD1 for D (6 bases). Germline CDR1 MDHEN, CDR2 SYDVKM. CDR3 length: 11 amino acids. V was pared by 5 bases and J by 13 bases, with 15 bases between. This CDR3 reads CASSHRELIYF. The CDR3 coding sequence is TGTGCCAGCAGTCACAGGGAACTTATTTACTTC.

The rearrangement links TRBV5-5 to TRBJ1-2, with D possibly TRBD1 on 5 matching bases. With 0 bases removed from V and 4 bases from J, the gap between germline ends came to 13 bases. This CDR3 is built from 15 residues. CDR1 is SGHKS, CDR2 YYEKEE, per germline (reference sequence). CDR3 nucleotide sequence: TGTGCCAGCAGCTTGGAGGCAGGGATGGCCTATGGCTACACCTTC. Translated: CASSLEAGMAYGYTF. Full variable domain (rest looked up from reference TRBV5-5 and TRBJ1-2): DAGVTQSPTHLIKTRGQQVTLRCSPISGHKSVSWYQQVLGQGPQFIFQYYEKEERGRGNFPDRFSARQFPNYSSELNVNALLLGDSALYLCASSLEAGMAYGYTFGSGTRLTVV.

Note on this clone: Other DNA sequences from this sample encode an identical CDR3 as well. This chain uses TRBV5-4 with TRBJ1-1, with a weak D call TRBD1 (6 bases). V was clipped by 0 bases and J by 6 bases, with 15 bases between them. This CDR3 has 15 amino acids. CDR1 SGHNT and CDR2 YYREEE come from the germline V gene (reference sequence). The CDR3: CASSLGLQGLAEAFF. The DNA of the CDR3 is TGTGCCAGCAGCTTGGGTTTACAGGGTCTCGCTGAAGCTTTCTTT.